Described below is a single T cell receptor beta chain sequence and its context. This specimen belongs to a study of T cell changes during pregnancy in multiple sclerosis. Clones were sequenced by immunoSEQ multiplex PCR, and TCRdb holds only the in-frame ones, with some missing. The sample carries 95,000 to 110,000 clones, 85% to 95% recorded once. Looked up from germline, CDR1 is GTSNPN and CDR2 is SVGIG (reference sequence). The CDR3 extends over 15 amino acids. Trimming took 2 bases from V and 4 from J, leaving 14 bases between them. Sequencing was performed on peripheral blood, taken in the third trimester of pregnancy. The chain carries TRBV30 and TRBJ1-4, with a tentative D call TRBD1 (5 bases). This clonotype originated in a female donor in good health, enrolled as a control in a pregnancy study. The CDR3 is CAWSPTGKNNEKLFF. CDR3 DNA: TGTGCCTGGAGTCCTACAGGAAAAAATAATGAAAAACTGTTTTTT.